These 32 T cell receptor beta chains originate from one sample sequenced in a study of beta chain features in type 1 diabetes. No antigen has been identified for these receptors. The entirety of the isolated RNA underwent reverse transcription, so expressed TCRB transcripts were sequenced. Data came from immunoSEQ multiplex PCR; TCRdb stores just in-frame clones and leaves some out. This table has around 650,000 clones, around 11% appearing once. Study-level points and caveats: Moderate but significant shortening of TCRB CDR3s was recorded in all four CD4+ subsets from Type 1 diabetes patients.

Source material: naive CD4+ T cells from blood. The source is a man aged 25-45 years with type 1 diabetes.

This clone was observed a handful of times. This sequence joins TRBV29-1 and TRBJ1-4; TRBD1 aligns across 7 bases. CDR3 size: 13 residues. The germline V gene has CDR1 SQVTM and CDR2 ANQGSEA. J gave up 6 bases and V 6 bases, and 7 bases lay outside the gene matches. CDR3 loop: CSVRTGYHEKLFF. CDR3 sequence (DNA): TGCAGCGTCAGGACAGGATACCATGAAAAACTGTTTTTT.

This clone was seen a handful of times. CDR3 region: CAISRTGLIYEQYF. The CDR3 nucleotides read TGTGCCATCAGTAGGACCGGATTAATCTACGAGCAGTACTTC. The chain carries TRBV10-3 and TRBJ2-7; D call uncertain. Germline V gene lookup returns CDR1 ENHRY and CDR2 SYGVKD. The CDR3 runs 14 residues. Trimming took 5 bases from V and 3 from J, leaving 14 bases between them.

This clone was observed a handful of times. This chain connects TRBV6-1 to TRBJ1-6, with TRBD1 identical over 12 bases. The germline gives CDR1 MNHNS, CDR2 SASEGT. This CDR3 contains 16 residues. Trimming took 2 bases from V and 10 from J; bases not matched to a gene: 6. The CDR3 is CASSELGQGAESPLHF. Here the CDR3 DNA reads TGTGCCAGCAGTGAATTGGGACAGGGGGCGGAATCACCCCTCCACTTT.

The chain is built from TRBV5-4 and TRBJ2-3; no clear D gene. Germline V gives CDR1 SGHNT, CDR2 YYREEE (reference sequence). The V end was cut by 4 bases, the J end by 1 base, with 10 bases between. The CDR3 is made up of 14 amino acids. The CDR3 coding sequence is TGTGCCAGCAGCACGGGCCTGCGCACAGATACGCAGTATTTT. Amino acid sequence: CASSTGLRTDTQYF.

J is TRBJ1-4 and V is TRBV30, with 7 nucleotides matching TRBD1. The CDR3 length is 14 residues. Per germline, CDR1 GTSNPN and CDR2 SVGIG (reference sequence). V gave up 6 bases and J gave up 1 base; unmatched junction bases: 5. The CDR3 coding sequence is TGTGCCTGCCGCCGGACAGGAACTAATGAAAAACTGTTTTTT. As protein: CACRRTGTNEKLFF.

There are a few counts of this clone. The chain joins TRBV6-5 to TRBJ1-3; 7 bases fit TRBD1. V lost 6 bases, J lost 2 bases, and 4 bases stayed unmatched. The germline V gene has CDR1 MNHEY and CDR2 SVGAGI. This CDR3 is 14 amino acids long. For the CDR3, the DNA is TGTGCCAGCAGCCAGCAGGGGGCTGGAAACACCATATATTTT. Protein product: CASSQQGAGNTIYF.

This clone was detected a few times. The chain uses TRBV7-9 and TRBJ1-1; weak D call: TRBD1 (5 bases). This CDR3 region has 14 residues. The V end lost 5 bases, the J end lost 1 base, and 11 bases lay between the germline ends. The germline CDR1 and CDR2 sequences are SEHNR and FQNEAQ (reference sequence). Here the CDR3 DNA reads TGTGCCAGCAGCGAAGACAGATCGAACACTGAAGCTTTCTTT. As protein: CASSEDRSNTEAFF.

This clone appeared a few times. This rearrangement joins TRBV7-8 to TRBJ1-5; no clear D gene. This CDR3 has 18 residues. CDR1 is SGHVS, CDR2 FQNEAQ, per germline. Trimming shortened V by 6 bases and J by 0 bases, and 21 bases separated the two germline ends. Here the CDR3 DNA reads TGTGCCAGCAGTAATCCGGGCATACCCACCTATAGCAATCAGCCCCAGCATTTT. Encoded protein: CASSNPGIPTYSNQPQHF.

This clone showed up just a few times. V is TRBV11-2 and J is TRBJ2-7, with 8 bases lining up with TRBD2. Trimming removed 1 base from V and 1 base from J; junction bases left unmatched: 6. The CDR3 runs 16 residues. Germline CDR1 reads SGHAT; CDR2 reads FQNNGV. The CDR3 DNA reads TGTGCCAGCAGCTTAGGAGGTAGCGGGGTTTCCTACGAGCAGTACTTC. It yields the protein CASSLGGSGVSYEQYF.

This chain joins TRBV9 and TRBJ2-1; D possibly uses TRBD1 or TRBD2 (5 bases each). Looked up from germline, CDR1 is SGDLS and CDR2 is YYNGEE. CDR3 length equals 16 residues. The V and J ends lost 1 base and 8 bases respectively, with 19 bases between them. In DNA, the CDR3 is TGTGCCAGCAGCGTACACCCGATGGGGGTGTTGGATGAGCAGTTCTTC. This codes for CASSVHPMGVLDEQFF.

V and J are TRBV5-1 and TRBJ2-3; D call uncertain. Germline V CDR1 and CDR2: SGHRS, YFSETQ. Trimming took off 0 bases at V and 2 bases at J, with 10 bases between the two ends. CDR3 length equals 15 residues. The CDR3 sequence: CASSLGAQITDTQYF. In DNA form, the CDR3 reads TGCGCCAGCAGCTTGGGGGCTCAAATCACAGATACGCAGTATTTT.

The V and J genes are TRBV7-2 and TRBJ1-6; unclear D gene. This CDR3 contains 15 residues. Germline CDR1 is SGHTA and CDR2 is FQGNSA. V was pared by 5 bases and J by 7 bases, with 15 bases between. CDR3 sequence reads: CASSPPGSLNSPLHF. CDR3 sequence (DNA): TGTGCCAGCAGCCCCCCCGGGTCTCTGAATTCACCCCTCCACTTT.

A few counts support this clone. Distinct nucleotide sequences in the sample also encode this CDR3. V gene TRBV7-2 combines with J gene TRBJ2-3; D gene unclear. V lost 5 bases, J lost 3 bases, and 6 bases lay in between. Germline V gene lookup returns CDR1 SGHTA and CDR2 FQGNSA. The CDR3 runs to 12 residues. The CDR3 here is CASSPRTDTQYF. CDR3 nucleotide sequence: TGTGCCAGCAGCCCGCGGACAGATACGCAGTATTTT.

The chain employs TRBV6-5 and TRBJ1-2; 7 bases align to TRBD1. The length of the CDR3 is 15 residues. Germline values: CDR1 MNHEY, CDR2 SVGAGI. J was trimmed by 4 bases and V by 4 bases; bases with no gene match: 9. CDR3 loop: CASSLGKSGGYGYTF. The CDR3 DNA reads TGTGCCAGCAGTTTGGGCAAATCAGGGGGCTATGGCTACACCTTC.

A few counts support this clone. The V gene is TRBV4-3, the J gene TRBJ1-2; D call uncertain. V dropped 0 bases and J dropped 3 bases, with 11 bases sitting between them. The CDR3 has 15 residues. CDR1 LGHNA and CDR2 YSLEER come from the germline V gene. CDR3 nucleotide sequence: TGCGCCAGCAGCCAAGATACAGATTTGGACTATGGCTACACCTTC. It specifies CASSQDTDLDYGYTF.

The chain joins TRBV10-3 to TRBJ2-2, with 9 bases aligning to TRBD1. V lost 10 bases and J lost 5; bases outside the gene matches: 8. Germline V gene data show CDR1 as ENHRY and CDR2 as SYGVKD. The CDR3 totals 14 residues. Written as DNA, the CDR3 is TGTGCCACCAAACCGGGACAGGGTACCGGGGAGCTGTTTTTT. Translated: CATKPGQGTGELFF.

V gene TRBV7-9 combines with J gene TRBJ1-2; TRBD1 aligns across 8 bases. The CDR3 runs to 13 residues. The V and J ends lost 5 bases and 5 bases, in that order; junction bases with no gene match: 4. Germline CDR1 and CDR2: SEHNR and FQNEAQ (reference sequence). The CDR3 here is CASSPTGEYGYTF. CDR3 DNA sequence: TGTGCCAGCAGCCCGACAGGGGAATATGGCTACACCTTC.

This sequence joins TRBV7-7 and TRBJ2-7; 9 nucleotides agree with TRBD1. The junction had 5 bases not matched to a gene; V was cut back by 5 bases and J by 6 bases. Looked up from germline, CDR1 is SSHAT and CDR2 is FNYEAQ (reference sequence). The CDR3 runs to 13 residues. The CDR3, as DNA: TGTGCCAGCAGCCCGGGACAGGGAGGCGAGCAGTACTTC. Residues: CASSPGQGGEQYF.

CDR3 bases: TGCGCCAGCACGCAGGGGCTAGCGGTTTACAATGAGCAGTTCTTC. It codes for CASTQGLAVYNEQFF. This rearrangement joins TRBV5-1 to TRBJ2-1, with TRBD2 as a possible D gene (7 bases). V lost 6 bases to trimming and J lost 4 bases, with 17 bases between them. This CDR3 region has 15 residues. CDR1 is SGHRS, CDR2 YFSETQ, per germline. The full variable domain, completed using reference TRBV5-1 and TRBJ2-1, is KAGVTQTPRYLIKTRGQQVTLSCSPISGHRSVSWYQQTPGQGLQFLFEYFSETQRNKGNFPGRFSGRQFSNSRSEMNVSTLELGDSALYLCASTQGLAVYNEQFFGPGTRLTVL.

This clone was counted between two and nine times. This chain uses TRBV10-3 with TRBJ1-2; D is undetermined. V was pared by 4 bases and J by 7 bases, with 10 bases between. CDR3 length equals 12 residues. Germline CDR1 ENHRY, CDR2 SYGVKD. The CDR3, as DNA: TGTGCCATCAGTGGGGAATTGGCTGGCTACACCTTC. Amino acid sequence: CAISGELAGYTF.

CDR3 protein: CASSRASWQETQYF. The CDR3 bases are TGTGCCAGCAGTCGCGCATCGTGGCAAGAGACCCAGTACTTC. The genes are TRBV27 and TRBJ2-5; no firm D call. V was clipped by 5 bases and J by 2 bases, with 12 bases between them. This CDR3 has 14 residues. Germline CDR1 reads MNHEY; CDR2 reads SMNVEV (reference sequence).

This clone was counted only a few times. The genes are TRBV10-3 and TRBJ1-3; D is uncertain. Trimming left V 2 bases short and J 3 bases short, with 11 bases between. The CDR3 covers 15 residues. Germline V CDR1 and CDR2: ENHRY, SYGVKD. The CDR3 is CAISESWADGNTIYF. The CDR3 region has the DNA TGTGCCATCAGTGAGAGCTGGGCGGATGGAAACACCATATATTTT.

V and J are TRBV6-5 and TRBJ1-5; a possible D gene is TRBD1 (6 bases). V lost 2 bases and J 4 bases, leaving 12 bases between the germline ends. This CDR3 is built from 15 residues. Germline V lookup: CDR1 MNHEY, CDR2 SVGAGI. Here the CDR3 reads CASSYAQGGNQPQHF. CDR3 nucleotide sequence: TGTGCCAGCAGTTACGCACAGGGCGGGAATCAGCCCCAGCATTTT.

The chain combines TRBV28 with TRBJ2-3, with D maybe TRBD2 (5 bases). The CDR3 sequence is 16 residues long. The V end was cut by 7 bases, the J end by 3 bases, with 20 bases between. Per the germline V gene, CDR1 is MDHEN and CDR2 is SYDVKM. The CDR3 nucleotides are TGTGCCAGCAATAGGTCGGGGTACCCTGGGACAGATACGCAGTATTTT. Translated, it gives CASNRSGYPGTDTQYF.

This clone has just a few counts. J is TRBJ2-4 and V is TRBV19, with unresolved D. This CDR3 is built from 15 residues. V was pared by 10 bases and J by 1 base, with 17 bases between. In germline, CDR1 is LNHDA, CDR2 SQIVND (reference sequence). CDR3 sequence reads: CATHPGGLAKNIQYF. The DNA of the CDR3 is TGTGCCACCCATCCCGGTGGTCTGGCCAAAAACATTCAGTACTTC.

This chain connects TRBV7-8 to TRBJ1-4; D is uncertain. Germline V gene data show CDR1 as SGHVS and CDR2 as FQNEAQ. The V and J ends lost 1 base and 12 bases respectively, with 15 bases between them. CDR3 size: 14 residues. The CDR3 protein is CASSLGHSASQLFF. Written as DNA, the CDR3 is TGTGCCAGCAGCTTAGGACACTCCGCATCCCAACTGTTTTTT.

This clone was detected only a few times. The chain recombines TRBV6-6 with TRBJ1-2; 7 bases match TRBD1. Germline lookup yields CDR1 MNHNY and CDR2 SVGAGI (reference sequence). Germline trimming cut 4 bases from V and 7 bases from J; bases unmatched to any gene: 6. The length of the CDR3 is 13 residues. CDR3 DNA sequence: TGTGCCAGCAGTTTGGAAGGGGGCCCTGGCTACACCTTC. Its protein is CASSLEGGPGYTF.

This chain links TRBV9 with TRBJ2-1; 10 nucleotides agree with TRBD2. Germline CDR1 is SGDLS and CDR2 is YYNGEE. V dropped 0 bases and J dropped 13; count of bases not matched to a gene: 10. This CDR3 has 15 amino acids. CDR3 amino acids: CASSVDSGGPSLQFF. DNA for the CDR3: TGTGCCAGCAGCGTAGATAGCGGGGGGCCCAGTCTTCAGTTCTTC.

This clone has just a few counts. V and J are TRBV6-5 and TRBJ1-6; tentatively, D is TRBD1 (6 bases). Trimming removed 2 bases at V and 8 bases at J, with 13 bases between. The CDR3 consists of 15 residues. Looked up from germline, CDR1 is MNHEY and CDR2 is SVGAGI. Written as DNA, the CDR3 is TGTGCCAGCAGTTACGTAACAGGGAAGGATTCACCCCTCCACTTT. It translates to CASSYVTGKDSPLHF.

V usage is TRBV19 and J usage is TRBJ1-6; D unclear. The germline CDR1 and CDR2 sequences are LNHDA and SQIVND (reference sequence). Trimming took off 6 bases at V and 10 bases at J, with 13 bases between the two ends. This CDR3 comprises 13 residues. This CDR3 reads CASSDLTRSPLHF. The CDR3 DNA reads TGTGCCAGTAGCGACCTGACTCGGTCACCCCTCCACTTT.

CDR3 sequence: CASSPGIGTDTQYF. CDR3 bases: TGTGCCAGCAGCCCGGGCATAGGGACAGATACGCAGTATTTT. V is TRBV7-2 and J is TRBJ2-3, with D unclear. CDR3 length: 14 amino acids. V was shortened by 5 bases and J by 3 bases, with 12 bases between the two germline ends. Germline V lookup: CDR1 SGHTA, CDR2 FQGNSA.

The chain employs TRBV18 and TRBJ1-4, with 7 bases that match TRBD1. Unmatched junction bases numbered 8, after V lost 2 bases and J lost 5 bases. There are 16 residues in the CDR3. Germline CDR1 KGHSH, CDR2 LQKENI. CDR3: CASSPNRDSLNEKLFF. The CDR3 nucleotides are TGTGCCAGCTCACCAAACCGGGACAGCCTAAATGAAAAACTGTTTTTT. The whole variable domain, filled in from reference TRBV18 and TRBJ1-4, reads NAGVMQNPRHLVRRRGQEARLRCSPMKGHSHVYWYRQLPEEGLKFMVYLQKENIIDESGMPKERFSAEFPKEGPSILRIQQVVRGDSAAYFCASSPNRDSLNEKLFFGSGTQLSVL.